This entry describes one T cell receptor (beta chain). Antigen specificity is unknown. The entry originates in a study of spatial heterogeneity in lung cancer. At the level of the study: TCR transcript abundance in tumor regions was strongly correlated with the T cell module score obtained from matched bulk RNA-seq.

Germline CDR1 LNHDA, CDR2 SQIVND (reference sequence). Trimming removed 4 bases at V and 9 bases at J, with 10 bases between. The CDR3 runs 12 residues. General observations from the study: It was found that expanded intratumoral alpha and beta TCR counts tracked tumor mutation counts.

Noted time point: sample taken at primary tumor resection. From tumor, nontumor lung or frozen PBMC, whole RNA was taken unsorted for sequencing. TCRdb reprocessed the 5' RACE reads with MiXCR, giving one entry per CDR3 protein. Among 5,000 to 6,000 distinct CDR3 sequences listed, about 16% were seen once. This receptor was obtained from a male donor with early-stage non-small cell lung cancer. This specimen was lung tumor tissue, taken at surgery. V is TRBV19 and J is TRBJ1-5; D possibly corresponds to TRBD1 (5 bases). The CDR3 sequence is CASSNRQGPQHF. The CDR3 DNA follows: TGTGCCAGTAGTAACCGTCAGGGGCCCCAGCATTTT.